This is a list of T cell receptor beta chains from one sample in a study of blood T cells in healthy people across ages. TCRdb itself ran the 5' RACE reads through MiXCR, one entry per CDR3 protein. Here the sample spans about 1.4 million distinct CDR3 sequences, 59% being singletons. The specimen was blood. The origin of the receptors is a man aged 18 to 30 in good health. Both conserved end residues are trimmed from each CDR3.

cdr3_aa: ASSQAFDTEAF; v_call: TRBV3-1
cdr3_aa: ASSGRAGGSYEQY; v_call: TRBV7-8
cdr3_aa: ASSFTGAGQF; v_call: TRBV12-3/TRBV12-4
cdr3_aa: ASSQGPLGRGLYEQY; v_call: TRBV4-1
cdr3_aa: ASSQGARGIIY; v_call: TRBV4-1
cdr3_aa: AGSFIRTSAPSTDTQY; v_call: TRBV12-3/TRBV12-4
cdr3_aa: SARLLAGLSYEQY; v_call: TRBV20-1
cdr3_aa: ASSVAANTGELF; v_call: TRBV11-3
cdr3_aa: ASSVAGVDYEQY; v_call: TRBV9
cdr3_aa: ASNGVQGGDTEAF; v_call: TRBV12-3/TRBV12-4
cdr3_aa: AWSVAEQY; v_call: TRBV30
cdr3_aa: ASSDYEGNEQY; v_call: TRBV25-1